The rows below give T cell receptor beta chains drawn from one sample of a study of blood T cell repertoires in COVID-19. This table comes from immunoSEQ multiplex PCR, and its TCRdb copy is limited to in-frame clones, with some not included. The sample gives fewer than 300,000 clones, roughly 86% of which show up once; roughly 9.1% is in the top ten. Sequenced input: peripheral blood. These receptors all stem from a man aged 18 to 29 with active or convalescent COVID-19. The CDR3 runs from the conserved cysteine through the conserved F or W. D genes are given only for firm matches. Clone size is shown for a subset of rows, as once, few, many or a class of expanded clone.

V gene	D gene	clone size	J gene	CDR3 protein	CDR3 DNA
TRBV2	-	-	TRBJ1-5	CASSERTVLNQPQHF	TGTGCCAGCAGTGAAAGAACAGTCCTAAATCAGCCCCAGCATTTT
TRBV7-9	-	-	TRBJ1-1	CASSNSVPGTEAFF	TGTGCCAGCAGCAACAGTGTACCGGGGACTGAAGCTTTCTTT
TRBV6-4	TRBD2	-	TRBJ2-2	CASSWTSGGANTGELFF	TGTGCCAGCAGCTGGACTAGCGGGGGGGCGAACACCGGGGAGCTGTTTTTT
TRBV4-2	-	-	TRBJ2-2	CASSPGVGTGELFF	TGTGCCAGCAGCCCGGGGGTAGGAACCGGGGAGCTGTTTTTT
TRBV3-1/TRBV3-2	TRBD2	-	TRBJ2-7	CASSRPAGGRTLYEQYF	TGTGCCAGCAGCCGCCCGGCGGGGGGGCGTACCCTTTACGAGCAGTACTTC
TRBV10-1	TRBD1	-	TRBJ2-2	CASGQGGPGELFF	TGCGCCAGTGGACAGGGGGGTCCCGGGGAGCTGTTTTTT
TRBV4-3	-	-	TRBJ1-4	CASSQDGQEKLFF	TGCGCCAGCAGCCAAGATGGGCAGGAAAAACTGTTTTTT
TRBV29-1	-	once	TRBJ1-2	CSVRTRGGQDYGYTF	TGCAGCGTCCGTACACGGGGGGGGCAGGACTATGGCTACACCTTC
TRBV6-2/TRBV6-3	-	-	TRBJ1-2	CASSKTGQNYGYTF	TGTGCCAGCAGTAAGACAGGACAAAACTATGGCTACACCTTC
TRBV4-3	-	once	TRBJ1-3	CASSQDPGTGNTIYF	TGCGCCAGCAGCCAAGATCCGGGGACTGGAAACACCATATATTTT